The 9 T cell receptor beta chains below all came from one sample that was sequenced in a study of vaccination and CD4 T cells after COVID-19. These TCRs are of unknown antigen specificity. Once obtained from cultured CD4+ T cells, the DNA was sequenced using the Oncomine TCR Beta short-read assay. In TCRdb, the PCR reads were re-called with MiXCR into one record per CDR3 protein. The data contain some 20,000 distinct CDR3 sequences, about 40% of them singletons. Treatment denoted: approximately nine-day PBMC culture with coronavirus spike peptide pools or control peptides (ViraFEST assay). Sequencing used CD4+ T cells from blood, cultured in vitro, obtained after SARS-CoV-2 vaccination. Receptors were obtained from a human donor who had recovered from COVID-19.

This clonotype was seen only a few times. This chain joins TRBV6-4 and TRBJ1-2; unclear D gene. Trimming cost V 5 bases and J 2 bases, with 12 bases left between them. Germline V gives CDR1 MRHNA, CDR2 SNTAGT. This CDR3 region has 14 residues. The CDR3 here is CASSPGDGNYGYTF. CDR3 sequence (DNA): TGTGCCAGCAGTCCTGGAGACGGCAACTATGGCTACACCTTC.

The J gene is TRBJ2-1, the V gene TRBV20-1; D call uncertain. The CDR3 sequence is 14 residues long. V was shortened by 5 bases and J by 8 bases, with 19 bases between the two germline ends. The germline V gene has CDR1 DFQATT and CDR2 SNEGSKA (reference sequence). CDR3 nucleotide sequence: TGCAGTGCTTACGATGGGTATACTGGGCATGAGCAGTTCTTC. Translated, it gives CSAYDGYTGHEQFF.

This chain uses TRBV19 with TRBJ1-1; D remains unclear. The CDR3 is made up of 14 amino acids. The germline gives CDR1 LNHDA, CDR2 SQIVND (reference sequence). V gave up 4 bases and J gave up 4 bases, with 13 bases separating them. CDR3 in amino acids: CASSKNSPATEAFF. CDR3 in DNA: TGTGCCAGTAGTAAAAATTCGCCGGCCACTGAAGCTTTCTTT.

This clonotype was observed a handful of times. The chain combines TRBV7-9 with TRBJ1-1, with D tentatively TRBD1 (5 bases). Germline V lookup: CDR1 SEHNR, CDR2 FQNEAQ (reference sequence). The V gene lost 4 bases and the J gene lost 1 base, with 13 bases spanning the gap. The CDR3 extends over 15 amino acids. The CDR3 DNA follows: TGTGCCAGCAGCTCGCCAGACAGAGCGAACACTGAAGCTTTCTTT. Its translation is CASSSPDRANTEAFF.

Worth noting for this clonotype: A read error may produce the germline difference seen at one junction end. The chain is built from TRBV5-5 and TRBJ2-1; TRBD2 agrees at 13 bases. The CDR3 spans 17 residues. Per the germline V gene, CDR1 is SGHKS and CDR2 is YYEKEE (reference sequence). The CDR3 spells CASSRLGLAGSYNEQFF. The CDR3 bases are TGCGCCAGCAGCCGCCTGGGACTAGCGGGGTCCTACAATGAGCAGTTCTTC. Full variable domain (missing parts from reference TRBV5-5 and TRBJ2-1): DAGVTQSPTHLIKTRGQQVTLRCSPISGHKSVSWYQQVLGQGPQFIFQYYEKEERGRGNFPDRFSARQFPNYSSELNVNALLLGDSALYLCASSRLGLAGSYNEQFFGPGTRLTVL.

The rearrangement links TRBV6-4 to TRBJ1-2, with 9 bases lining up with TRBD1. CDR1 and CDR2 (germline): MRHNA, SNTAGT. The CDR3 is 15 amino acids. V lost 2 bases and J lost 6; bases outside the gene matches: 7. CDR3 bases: TGTGCCAGCAGTGACGGCACAGGGGGCTATGATGGCTACACCTTC. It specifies CASSDGTGGYDGYTF.

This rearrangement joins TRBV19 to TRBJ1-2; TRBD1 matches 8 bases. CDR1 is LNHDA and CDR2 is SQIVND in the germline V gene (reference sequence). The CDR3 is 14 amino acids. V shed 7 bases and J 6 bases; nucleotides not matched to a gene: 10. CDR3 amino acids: CASNNRDRLNGYTF. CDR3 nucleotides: TGTGCCAGTAATAACCGGGACAGGCTTAATGGCTACACCTTC.

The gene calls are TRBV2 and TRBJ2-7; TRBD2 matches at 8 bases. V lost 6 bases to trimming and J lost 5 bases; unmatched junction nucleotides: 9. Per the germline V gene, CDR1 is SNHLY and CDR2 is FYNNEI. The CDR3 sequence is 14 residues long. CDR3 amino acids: CASRELAVRDEQYF. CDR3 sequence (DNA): TGTGCCAGCAGGGAACTAGCGGTGCGGGACGAGCAGTACTTC.

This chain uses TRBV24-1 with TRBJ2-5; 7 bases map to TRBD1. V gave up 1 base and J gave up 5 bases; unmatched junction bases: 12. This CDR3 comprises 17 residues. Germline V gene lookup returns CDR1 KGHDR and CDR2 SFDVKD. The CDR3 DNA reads TGTGCCACCAGTGATTTCCCATCCCCAGGGGGTAGGGAGACCCAGTACTTC. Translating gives CATSDFPSPGGRETQYF.